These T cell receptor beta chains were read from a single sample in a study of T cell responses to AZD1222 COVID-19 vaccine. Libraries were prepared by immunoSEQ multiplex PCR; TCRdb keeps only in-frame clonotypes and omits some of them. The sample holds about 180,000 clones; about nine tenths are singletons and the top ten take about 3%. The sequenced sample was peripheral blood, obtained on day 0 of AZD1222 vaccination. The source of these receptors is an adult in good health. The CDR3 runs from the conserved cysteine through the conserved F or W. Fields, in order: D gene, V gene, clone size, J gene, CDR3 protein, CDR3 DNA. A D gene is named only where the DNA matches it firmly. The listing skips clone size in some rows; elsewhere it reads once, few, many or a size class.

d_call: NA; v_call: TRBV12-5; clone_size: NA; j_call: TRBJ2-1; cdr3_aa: CASGPPRGSPYNEQFF; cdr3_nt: TGTGCTAGTGGCCCCCCCCGGGGGAGCCCCTACAATGAGCAGTTCTTC
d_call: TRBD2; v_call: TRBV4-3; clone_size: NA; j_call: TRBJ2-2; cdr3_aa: CASSHPTSGEGTGELFF; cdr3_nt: TGCGCCAGCAGCCACCCCACTAGCGGGGAGGGCACCGGGGAGCTGTTTTTT
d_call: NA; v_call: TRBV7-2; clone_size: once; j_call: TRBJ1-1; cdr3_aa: CASSSTFTNTEAFF; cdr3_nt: TGTGCCAGCAGCTCAACCTTCACGAACACTGAAGCTTTCTTT
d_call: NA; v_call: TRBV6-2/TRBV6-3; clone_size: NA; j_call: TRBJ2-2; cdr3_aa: CASSYWSAGELFF; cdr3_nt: TGTGCCAGCAGTTACTGGTCGGCCGGGGAGCTGTTTTTT
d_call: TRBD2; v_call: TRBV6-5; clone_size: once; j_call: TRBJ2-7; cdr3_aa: CASSYVAGGHEQYF; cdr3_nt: TGTGCCAGCAGTTATGTAGCGGGGGGGCACGAGCAGTACTTC
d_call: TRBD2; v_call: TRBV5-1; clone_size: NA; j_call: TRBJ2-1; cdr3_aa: CASSSSSLAGAPNVF; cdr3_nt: TGCGCCAGCAGCTCATCCTCGCTAGCGGGGGCGCCCAATGTCTTC
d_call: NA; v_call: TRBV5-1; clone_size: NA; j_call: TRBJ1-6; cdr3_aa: CASSRDTGGGLGSPLHF; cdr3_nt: TGCGCCAGCAGCCGTGACACCGGCGGGGGGCTCGGATCACCCCTCCACTTT
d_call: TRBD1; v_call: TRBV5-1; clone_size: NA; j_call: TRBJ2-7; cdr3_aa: CASSLTGGWSYEQYF; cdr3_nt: TGCGCCAGCAGCCTGACAGGGGGCTGGTCCTACGAGCAGTACTTC
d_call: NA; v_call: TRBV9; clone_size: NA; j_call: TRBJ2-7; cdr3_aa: CASSARDGSSYEQYF; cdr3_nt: TGTGCCAGCAGCGCCAGGGACGGGAGCTCCTACGAGCAGTACTTC
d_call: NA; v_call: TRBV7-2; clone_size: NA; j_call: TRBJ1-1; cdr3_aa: CASSLAHRGRTEAFF; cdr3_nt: TGTGCCAGCAGCTTAGCCCACCGGGGGAGGACTGAAGCTTTCTTT
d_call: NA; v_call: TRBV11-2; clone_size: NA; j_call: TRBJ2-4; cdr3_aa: CASRSVDNIQYF; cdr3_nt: TGTGCCAGCCGCAGCGTAGACAACATTCAGTACTTC
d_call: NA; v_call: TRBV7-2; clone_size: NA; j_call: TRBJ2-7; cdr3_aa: CASSLGQGGYEQYF; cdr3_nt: TGTGCCAGCAGCTTAGGGCAGGGCGGGTACGAGCAGTACTTC
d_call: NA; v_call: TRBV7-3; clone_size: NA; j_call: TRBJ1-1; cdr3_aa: CASSLRQNTEAFF; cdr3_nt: TGTGCCAGCAGCTTACGCCAGAACACTGAAGCTTTCTTT
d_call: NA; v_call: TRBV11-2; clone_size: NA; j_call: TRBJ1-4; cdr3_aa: CASSLDRGANEKLFF; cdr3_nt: TGTGCCAGCAGCTTAGATAGAGGGGCTAATGAAAAACTGTTTTTT
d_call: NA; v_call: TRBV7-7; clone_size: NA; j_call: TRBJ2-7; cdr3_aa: CASSLKDSSSYEQYF; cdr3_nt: TGTGCCAGCAGCTTAAAGGACAGTAGCTCCTACGAGCAGTACTTC
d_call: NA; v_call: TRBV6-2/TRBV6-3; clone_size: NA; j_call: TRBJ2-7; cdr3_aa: CASSLTEYEQYF; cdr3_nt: TGTGCCAGCAGTTTGACAGAATACGAGCAGTACTTC
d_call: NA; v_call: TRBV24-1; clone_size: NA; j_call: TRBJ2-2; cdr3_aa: CATSGQTRGTGTGELFF; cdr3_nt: TGTGCCACCAGTGGTCAAACTCGGGGGACCGGCACCGGGGAGCTGTTTTTT
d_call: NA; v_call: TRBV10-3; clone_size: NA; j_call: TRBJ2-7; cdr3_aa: CAIISGSSSYEQYF; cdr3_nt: TGTGCCATCATAAGCGGCTCTAGCTCCTACGAGCAGTACTTC
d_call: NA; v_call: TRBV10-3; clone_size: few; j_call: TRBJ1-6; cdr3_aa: CAISGAGSYNSPLHF; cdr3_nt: TGTGCCATCAGTGGAGCCGGGTCCTATAATTCACCCCTCCACTTT
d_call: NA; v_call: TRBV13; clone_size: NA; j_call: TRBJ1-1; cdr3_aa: CASSARLGQINTEAFF; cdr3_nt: TGTGCCAGCAGCGCCCGCCTGGGGCAGATAAACACTGAAGCTTTCTTT
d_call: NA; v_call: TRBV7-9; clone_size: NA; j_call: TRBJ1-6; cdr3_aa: CASSPDIINSPLHF; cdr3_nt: TGTGCCAGCAGCCCTGACATAATTAATTCACCCCTCCACTTT
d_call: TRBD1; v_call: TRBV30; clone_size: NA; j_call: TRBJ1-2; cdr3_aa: CAWRTVQGGGAGLNYGYTF; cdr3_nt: TGTGCCTGGAGGACGGTGCAAGGAGGGGGCGCGGGTCTCAACTATGGCTACACCTTC
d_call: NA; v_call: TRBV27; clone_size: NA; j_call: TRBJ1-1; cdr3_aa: CASSLGLEAFF; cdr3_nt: TGTGCCAGCAGTCTCGGCCTTGAAGCTTTCTTT
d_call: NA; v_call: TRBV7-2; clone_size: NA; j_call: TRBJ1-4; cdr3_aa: CASSAQQVSREKLFF; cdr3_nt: TGTGCCAGCAGCGCCCAACAGGTTTCGCGGGAAAAACTGTTTTTT
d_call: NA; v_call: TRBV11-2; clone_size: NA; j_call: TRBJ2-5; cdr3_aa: CASSFRRNQYQETQYF; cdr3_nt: TGTGCCAGCAGCTTTAGGAGAAATCAGTACCAAGAGACCCAGTACTTC
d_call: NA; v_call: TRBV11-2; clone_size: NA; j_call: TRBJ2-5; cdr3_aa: CASSLGGSTSTQYF; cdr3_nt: TGTGCCAGCAGCTTAGGGGGCAGTACATCGACCCAGTACTTC
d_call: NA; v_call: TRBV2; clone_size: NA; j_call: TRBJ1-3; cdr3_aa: CASSEVKAIGNTIYF; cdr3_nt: TGTGCCAGCAGTGAAGTTAAGGCAATAGGAAACACCATATATTTT
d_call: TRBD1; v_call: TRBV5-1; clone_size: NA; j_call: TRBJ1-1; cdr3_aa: CASSPGTAEAFF; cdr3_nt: TGCGCCAGCAGCCCTGGGACAGCTGAAGCTTTCTTT
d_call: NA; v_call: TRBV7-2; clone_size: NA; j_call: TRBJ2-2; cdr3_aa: CASSLDGRGSGELFF; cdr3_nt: TGTGCCAGCAGCTTAGATGGGCGCGGCTCCGGGGAGCTGTTTTTT
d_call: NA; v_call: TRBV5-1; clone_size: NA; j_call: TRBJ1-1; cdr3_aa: CASCPGLERDTEAFF; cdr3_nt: TGCGCCAGCTGCCCAGGGTTAGAGAGGGACACTGAAGCTTTCTTT
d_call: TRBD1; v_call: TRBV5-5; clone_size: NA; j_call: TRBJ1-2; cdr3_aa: CASSHGQGFSYGYTF; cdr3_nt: TGTGCCAGCAGCCACGGACAGGGGTTTAGCTATGGCTACACCTTC
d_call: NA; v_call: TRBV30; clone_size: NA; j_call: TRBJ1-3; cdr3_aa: CAWSGPARRGNTIYF; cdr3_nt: TGTGCCTGGAGTGGCCCGGCGAGAAGGGGAAACACCATATATTTT
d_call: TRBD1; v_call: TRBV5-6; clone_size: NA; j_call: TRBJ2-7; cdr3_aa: CAGSLSDRGTFYEQYF; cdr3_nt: TGTGCCGGCAGCCTGTCGGACAGGGGGACTTTCTACGAGCAGTACTTC
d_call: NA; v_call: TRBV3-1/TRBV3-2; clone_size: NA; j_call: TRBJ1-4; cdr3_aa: CASSQPNQGSAEKLFF; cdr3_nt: TGTGCCAGCAGCCAACCTAACCAGGGGAGCGCTGAAAAACTGTTTTTT
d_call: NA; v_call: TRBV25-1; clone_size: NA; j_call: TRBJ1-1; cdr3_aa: CASQPSTGKNTEAFF; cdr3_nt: TGTGCCAGCCAACCCTCTACAGGGAAGAACACTGAAGCTTTCTTT
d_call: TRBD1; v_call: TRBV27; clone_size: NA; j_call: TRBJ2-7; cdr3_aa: CASSFRTGYEQYF; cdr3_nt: TGTGCCAGCAGTTTCCGGACAGGCTACGAGCAGTACTTC
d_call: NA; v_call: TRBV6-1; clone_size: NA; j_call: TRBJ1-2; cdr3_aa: CASSEKWGSANGYTF; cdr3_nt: TGTGCCAGCAGTGAAAAGTGGGGTTCAGCAAATGGCTACACCTTC